The clone carrying this TCR beta chain was observed a few times. The antigen remains unidentified. Here the gene names and germline are mouse. The read terminates 4 residues before the CDR3 end, so the remaining end is supplied by the germline J gene. The same CDR3 is also encoded by other DNA sequences in this sample. These data come from a study of CD8+ T cells in alopecia areata. In the study overall: Transfer of skin from roughly 6-12-month-old C3H/HeJ graft donors with spontaneous alopecia was made to roughly 6-11-week-old female C3H/HeJ mice. Findings and caveats of the study: Relative to normal scalp, lesional scalp, especially alopecia totalis/universalis, showed higher clonality. When scalp samples are sequenced, resident alphabeta T cells of normal skin are also captured.

On the basis of CD4, CD8alpha, NKG2D, NKG2ACE and other markers, pooled cutaneous lymph node cells were sorted. Isolated RNA was reverse transcribed into cDNA used as the sequencing template. Clones were sequenced by immunoSEQ multiplex PCR, and TCRdb holds only the in-frame ones, with some missing. The data show approximately 300,000 clones, with none appearing a single time. The CDR3 length is 14 residues. Germline loops: CDR1 NNHDY, CDR2 SYVADS. Material: CD4+ T cells sorted from a lymph node. V is TRBV13-3 and J is TRBJ2-7, with TRBD2 matching 12 bases. The clonotype was recovered from a C3H/HeJ mouse with alopecia areata. The strain's MHC: H2-k. The sequenced part of the CDR3 DNA is TGTGCCAGCAGTGGGGGGACTGGGGGGTAT. Amino acids: CASSGGTGGY. The full-length CDR3 reads as CASSGGTGGYEQYF.